This entry lists 7 T cell receptor beta chains sequenced from one sample in a study of long-term antiretroviral therapy in people with HIV. Researchers report immunoSEQ v3.0 was run at survey level. Method: immunoSEQ multiplex PCR; TCRdb's copy keeps in-frame clones and lacks some. The data show about 32,000 clones, with approximately 83% seen just once and more than 9% held by the top ten. Here the sequenced sample was unsorted PBMCs, taken 2.2 years after starting antiretroviral therapy. The receptor source for this set is a man younger than 35 with HIV.

Here the CDR3 DNA reads TGTGCCAGCAGCTTAGGGGGACAGGGTTGGCAAGAGACCCAGTACTTC. Amino acid sequence: CASSLGGQGWQETQYF. The rearrangement links TRBV7-9 to TRBJ2-5; 9 bases agree with TRBD1. Trimming at V came to 1 base and at J to 2 bases, leaving 5 bases not matched to a gene. The CDR3 loop spans 16 amino acids. Germline CDR1 is SEHNR and CDR2 is FQNEAQ (reference sequence).

The V and J genes are TRBV5-1 and TRBJ2-7, with 10 bases lining up with TRBD2. This CDR3 has 16 amino acids. Looked up from germline, CDR1 is SGHRS and CDR2 is YFSETQ. With 4 bases clipped from V and 3 bases from J, the junction kept 10 bases outside the gene matches. The CDR3 reads CASSLRVAGGLYEQYF. Here the CDR3 DNA reads TGCGCCAGCAGCCTTCGGGTAGCGGGGGGCCTCTACGAGCAGTACTTC.

This rearrangement joins TRBV30 to TRBJ1-2; D call uncertain. The CDR3 is 13 amino acids. Germline assignment: CDR1 GTSNPN and CDR2 SVGIG (reference sequence). Trimming stripped 2 bases from V and 2 bases from J, with 9 bases between. The CDR3 DNA sequence: TGTGCCTGGAGTTACACGGGGAACTATGGCTACACCTTC. Translation: CAWSYTGNYGYTF.

The V and J genes are TRBV5-4 and TRBJ2-1; D unresolved. Germline CDR1 reads SGHNT; CDR2 reads YYREEE (reference sequence). The CDR3 runs 12 residues. Trimming removed 4 bases at V and 7 bases at J, with 9 bases between. The CDR3 coding sequence is TGTGCCAGCAGCCCCTCCAGGAATGAGCAGTTCTTC. It translates to CASSPSRNEQFF.

The CDR3 coding sequence is TGTGCCATCAGCCCAACCGGGACTAGTAGCTACAATGAGCAGTTCTTC. Its translation: CAISPTGTSSYNEQFF. The chain uses TRBV10-3 and TRBJ2-1; the match to TRBD2 covers 8 bases. This CDR3 has 16 amino acids. Germline CDR1 and CDR2: ENHRY and SYGVKD. V gave up 6 bases and J gave up 3 bases; unmatched junction bases: 10.

CDR3 region: CASSTITDTQYF. CDR3 coding DNA: TGTGCCAGCAGCACAATCACAGATACGCAGTATTTT. This sequence joins TRBV11-2 and TRBJ2-3; D gene uncertain. The V gene's germline CDR1 is SGHAT and CDR2 FQNNGV. Trimming shortened V by 5 bases and J by 2 bases, and 5 bases separated the two germline ends. CDR3 length equals 12 residues.

The V gene is TRBV27, the J gene TRBJ1-5; no clear D gene. The CDR3 loop spans 15 amino acids. Germline CDR1 and CDR2: MNHEY and SMNVEV (reference sequence). V lost 4 bases to trimming and J lost 2 bases, with 12 bases between them. In nucleotides, the CDR3 is TGTGCCAGCAGTTATCGGGGTGCGGGCAATCAGCCCCAGCATTTT. This translates into CASSYRGAGNQPQHF.